There are many counts of the clone carrying this T cell receptor (beta chain). The TCRbeta library was prepared with unique molecular identifiers. TCRdb re-analysed the PCR reads in MiXCR, keeping a single row per CDR3 protein. The sample records 600,000 to 700,000 distinct CDR3 sequences, approximately 15% being singletons. The data derive from a study of T-cell reconstitution after alpha-beta-depleted transplantation in children. V lost 2 bases and J 2 bases, leaving 8 bases between the germline ends. Germline-derived CDR1 and CDR2 are SQVTM and ANQGSEA. This CDR3 is 13 amino acids long. V is TRBV29-1 and J is TRBJ2-3; D ambiguous. Sequenced material: PBMCs from the stem cell graft donor, taken from the stem cell graft. The clonotype was recovered from a human donor who donated a stem cell graft to a child with acute myeloid leukemia. This chain's CDR3 is CSVETRFTDTQYF. In DNA, the CDR3 is TGCAGCGTTGAAACCAGATTCACAGATACGCAGTATTTT.